This T cell receptor beta chain stems from a study of blood T cell repertoires in COVID-19. Looking at the study overall: From T cells, B-cell-depleted T cells, or PBMCs came the material, which was cDNA or gDNA.

Germline-derived CDR1 and CDR2 are ENHRY and SYGVKD. Losses at the gene ends were 3 bases for V and 4 bases for J; bases not matched to a gene: 6. The CDR3 length is 17 residues. The assay was immunoSEQ multiplex PCR, and TCRdb's table has in-frame clones only and misses some. The sample consists of about 190,000 clones, roughly 80% of them appearing once. This clone turned up a few times. The source is a woman aged 30 to 39 who had recovered from COVID-19. The chain couples TRBV10-3 to TRBJ2-1, with 13 bases aligning to TRBD2. Input material: PBMCs or T cells enriched from blood (not recorded which). The CDR3 is CAISDRTSGSPYNEQFF. The CDR3 DNA is TGTGCCATCAGTGATCGGACTAGCGGGAGCCCATACAATGAGCAGTTCTTC.